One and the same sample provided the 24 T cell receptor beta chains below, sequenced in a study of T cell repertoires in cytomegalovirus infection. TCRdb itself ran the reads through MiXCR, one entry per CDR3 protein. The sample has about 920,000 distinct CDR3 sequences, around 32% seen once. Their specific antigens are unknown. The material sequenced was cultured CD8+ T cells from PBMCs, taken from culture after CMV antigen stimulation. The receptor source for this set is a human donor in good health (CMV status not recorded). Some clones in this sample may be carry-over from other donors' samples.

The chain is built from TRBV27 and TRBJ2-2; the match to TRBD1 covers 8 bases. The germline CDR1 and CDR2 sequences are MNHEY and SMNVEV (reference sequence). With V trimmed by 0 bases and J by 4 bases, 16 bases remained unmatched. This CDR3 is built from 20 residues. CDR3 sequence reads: CASSLSGGGIGTGGTGELFF. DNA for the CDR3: TGTGCCAGCAGTTTATCGGGGGGCGGAATAGGGACAGGCGGCACCGGGGAGCTGTTTTTT.

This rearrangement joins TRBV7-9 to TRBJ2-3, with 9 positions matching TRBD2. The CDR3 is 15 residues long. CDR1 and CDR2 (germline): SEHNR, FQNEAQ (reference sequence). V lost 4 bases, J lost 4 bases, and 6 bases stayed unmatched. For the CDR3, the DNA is TGTGCCAGCAGCTCCGCGGGGGGGCCCCCAGATACGCAGTATTTT. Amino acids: CASSSAGGPPDTQYF.

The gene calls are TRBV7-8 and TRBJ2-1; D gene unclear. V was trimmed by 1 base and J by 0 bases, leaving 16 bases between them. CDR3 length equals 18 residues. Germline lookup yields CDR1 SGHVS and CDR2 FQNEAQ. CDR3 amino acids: CASSLGGGRASSYNEQFF. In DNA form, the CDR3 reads TGTGCCAGCAGCTTAGGAGGTGGGCGCGCCAGCTCCTACAATGAGCAGTTCTTC.

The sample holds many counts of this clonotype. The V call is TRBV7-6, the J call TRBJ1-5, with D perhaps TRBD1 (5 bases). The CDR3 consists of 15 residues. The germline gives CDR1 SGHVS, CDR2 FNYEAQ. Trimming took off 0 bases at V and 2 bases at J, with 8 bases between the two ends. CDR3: CASSLAVGGNQPQHF. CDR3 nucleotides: TGTGCCAGCAGCTTAGCTGTAGGGGGCAATCAGCCCCAGCATTTT.

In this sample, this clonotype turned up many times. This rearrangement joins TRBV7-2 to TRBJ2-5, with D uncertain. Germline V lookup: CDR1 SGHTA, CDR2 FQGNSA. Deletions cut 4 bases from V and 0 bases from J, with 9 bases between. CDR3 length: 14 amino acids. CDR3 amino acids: CASSSGRYQETQYF. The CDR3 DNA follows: TGTGCCAGCAGCTCCGGACGTTACCAAGAGACCCAGTACTTC.

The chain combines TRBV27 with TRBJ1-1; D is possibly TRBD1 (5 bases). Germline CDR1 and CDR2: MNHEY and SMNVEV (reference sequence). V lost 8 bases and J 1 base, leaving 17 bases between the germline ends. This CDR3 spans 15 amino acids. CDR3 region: CASSNSRVRNTEAFF. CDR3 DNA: TGTGCCAGCTCCAACTCCAGGGTGCGGAACACTGAAGCTTTCTTT.

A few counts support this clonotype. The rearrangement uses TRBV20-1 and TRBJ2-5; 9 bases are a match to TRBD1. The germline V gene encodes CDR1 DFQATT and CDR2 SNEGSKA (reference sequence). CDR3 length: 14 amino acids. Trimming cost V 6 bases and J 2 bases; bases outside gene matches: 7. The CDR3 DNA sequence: TGCAGTGCCGCGGACAGGGGAGGGCAAGAGACCCAGTACTTC. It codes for CSAADRGGQETQYF.

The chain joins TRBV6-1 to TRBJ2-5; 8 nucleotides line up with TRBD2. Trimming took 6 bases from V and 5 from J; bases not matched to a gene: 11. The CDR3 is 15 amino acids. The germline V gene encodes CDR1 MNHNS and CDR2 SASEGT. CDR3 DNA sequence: TGTGCCAGCAGGCCGGGACTAGACGCTTTCGAGACCCAGTACTTC. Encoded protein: CASRPGLDAFETQYF.

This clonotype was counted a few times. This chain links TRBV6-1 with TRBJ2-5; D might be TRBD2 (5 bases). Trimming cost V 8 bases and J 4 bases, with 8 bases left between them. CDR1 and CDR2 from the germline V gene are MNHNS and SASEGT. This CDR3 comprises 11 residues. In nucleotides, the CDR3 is TGTGCCAGCGGGGAGACAGAGACCCAGTACTTC. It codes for CASGETETQYF.

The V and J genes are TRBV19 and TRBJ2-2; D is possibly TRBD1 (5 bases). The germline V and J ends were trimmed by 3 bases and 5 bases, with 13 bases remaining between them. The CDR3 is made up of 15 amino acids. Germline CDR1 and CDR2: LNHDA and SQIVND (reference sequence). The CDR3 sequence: CASSIFQGGTGELFF. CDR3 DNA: TGTGCCAGTAGTATTTTCCAGGGTGGTACCGGGGAGCTGTTTTTT.

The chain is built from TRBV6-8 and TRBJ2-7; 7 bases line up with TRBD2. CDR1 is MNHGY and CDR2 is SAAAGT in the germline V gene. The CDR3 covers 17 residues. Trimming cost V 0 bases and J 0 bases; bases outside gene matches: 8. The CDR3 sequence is CASSYSDPGLSSYEQYF. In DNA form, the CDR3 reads TGTGCCAGCAGTTACTCGGATCCGGGACTAAGCTCCTACGAGCAGTACTTC.

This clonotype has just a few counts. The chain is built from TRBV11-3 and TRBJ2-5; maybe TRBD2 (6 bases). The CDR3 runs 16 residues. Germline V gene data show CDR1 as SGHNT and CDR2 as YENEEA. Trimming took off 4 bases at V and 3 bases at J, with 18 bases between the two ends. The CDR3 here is CASSSRDPQREETQYF. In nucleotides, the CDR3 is TGTGCCAGCAGCTCCCGCGACCCCCAGCGGGAAGAGACCCAGTACTTC.

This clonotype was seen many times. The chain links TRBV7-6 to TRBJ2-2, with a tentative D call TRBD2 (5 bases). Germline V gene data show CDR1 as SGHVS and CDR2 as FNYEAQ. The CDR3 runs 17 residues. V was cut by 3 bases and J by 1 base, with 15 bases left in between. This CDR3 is CASSLVEEPLNTGELFF. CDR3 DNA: TGTGCCAGCAGCTTGGTGGAGGAACCCCTGAACACCGGGGAGCTGTTTTTT.

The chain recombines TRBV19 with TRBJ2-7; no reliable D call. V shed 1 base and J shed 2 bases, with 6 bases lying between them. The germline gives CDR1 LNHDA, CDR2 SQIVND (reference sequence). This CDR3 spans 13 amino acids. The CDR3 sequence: CASSIGPAYEQYV. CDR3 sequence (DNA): TGTGCCAGTAGTATAGGTCCAGCCTACGAGCAGTACGTC.

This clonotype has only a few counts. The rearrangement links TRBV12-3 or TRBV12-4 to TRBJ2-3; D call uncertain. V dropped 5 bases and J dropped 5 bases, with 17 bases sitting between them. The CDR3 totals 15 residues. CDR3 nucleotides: TGTGCCAGCAGTCCCCCCTCGAAGGAAAAAGATACGCAGTATTTT. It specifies CASSPPSKEKDTQYF.

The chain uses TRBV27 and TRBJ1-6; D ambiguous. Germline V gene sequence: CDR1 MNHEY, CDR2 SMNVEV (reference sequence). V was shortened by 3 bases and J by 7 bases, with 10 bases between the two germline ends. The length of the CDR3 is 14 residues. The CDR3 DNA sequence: TGTGCCAGCAGTTTCTCTTTGCTGAATTCACCCCTCCACTTT. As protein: CASSFSLLNSPLHF.

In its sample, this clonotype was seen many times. As DNA, the CDR3 is TGTGCCAGCAGCTTAATCTGGGACGGGGGCTACAATGAGCAGTTCTTC. Amino acid sequence: CASSLIWDGGYNEQFF. The chain is built from TRBV7-6 and TRBJ2-1; a possible D gene is TRBD2 (6 bases). The germline V and J ends were trimmed by 2 bases and 3 bases, with 14 bases remaining between them. Germline CDR1 is SGHVS and CDR2 is FNYEAQ. The CDR3 extends over 16 amino acids. Full variable domain (outside the CDR3, taken from reference TRBV7-6 and TRBJ2-1): GAGVSQSPRYKVTKRGQDVALRCDPISGHVSLYWYRQALGQGPEFLTYFNYEAQQDKSGLPNDRFSAERPEGSISTLTIQRTEQRDSAMYRCASSLIWDGGYNEQFFGPGTRLTVL.

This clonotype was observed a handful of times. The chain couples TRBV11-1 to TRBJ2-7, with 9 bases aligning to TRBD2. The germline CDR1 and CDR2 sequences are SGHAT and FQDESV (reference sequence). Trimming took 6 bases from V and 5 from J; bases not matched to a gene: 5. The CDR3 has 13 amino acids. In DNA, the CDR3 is TGTGCCAGCAGAGAAGCGGGGGGTCACGAGCAGTACGTC. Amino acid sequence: CASREAGGHEQYV.

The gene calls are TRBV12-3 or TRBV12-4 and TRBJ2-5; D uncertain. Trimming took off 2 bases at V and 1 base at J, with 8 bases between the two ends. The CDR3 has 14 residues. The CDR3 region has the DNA TGTGCCAGCAGTTTACTGAGAACCCAAGAGACCCAGTACTTC. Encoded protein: CASSLLRTQETQYF.

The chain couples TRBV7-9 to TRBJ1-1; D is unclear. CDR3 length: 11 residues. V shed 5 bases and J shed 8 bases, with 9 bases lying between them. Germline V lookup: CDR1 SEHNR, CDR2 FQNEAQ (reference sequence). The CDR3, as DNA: TGTGCCAGCAGCCGGGCCAAGGAAGCTTTCTTT. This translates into CASSRAKEAFF.

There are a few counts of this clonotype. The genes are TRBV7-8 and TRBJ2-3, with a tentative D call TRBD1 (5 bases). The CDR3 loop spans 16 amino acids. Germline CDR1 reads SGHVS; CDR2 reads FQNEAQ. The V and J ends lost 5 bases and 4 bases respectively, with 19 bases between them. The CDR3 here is CASSPLDRDLSDTQYF. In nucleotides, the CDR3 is TGTGCCAGCAGCCCGCTTGACAGAGATTTGTCAGATACGCAGTATTTT.

DNA for the CDR3: TGTGCTAGTGGGGTAGGTGCCTACGAGCAGTACTTC. Residues: CASGVGAYEQYF. The chain has TRBV12-5 and TRBJ2-7, with D hard to call. Germline values: CDR1 LGHNT, CDR2 FRNRAP. V was pared by 6 bases and J by 2 bases, with 8 bases between. The CDR3 is 12 residues long. Full variable domain (rest looked up from reference TRBV12-5 and TRBJ2-7): DARVTQTPRHKVTEMGQEVTMRCQPILGHNTVFWYRQTMMQGLELLAYFRNRAPLDDSGMPKDRFSAEMPDATLATLKIQPSEPRDSAVYFCASGVGAYEQYFGPGTRLTVT.

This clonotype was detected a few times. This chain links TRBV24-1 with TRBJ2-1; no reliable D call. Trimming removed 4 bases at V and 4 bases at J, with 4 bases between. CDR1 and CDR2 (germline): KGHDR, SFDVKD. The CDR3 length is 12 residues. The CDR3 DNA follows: TGTGCCACCAGTGAGCCATACAATGAGCAGTTCTTC. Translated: CATSEPYNEQFF.

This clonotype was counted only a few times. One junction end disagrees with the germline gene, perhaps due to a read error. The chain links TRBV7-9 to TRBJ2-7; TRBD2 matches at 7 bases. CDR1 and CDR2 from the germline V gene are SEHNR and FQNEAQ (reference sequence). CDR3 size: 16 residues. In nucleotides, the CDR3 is TGTGCCAGCAGCCCGGCGGGGGTTTCCAGCTCCTACGATCAGTACTTC. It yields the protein CASSPAGVSSSYDQYF.